These T cell receptor beta chains were read from a single sample in a study of T cells after yellow fever vaccination. TCRdb independently ran MiXCR on the 5' RACE reads; one entry per CDR3 protein. The sample shows under 600,000 distinct CDR3 sequences, less than 15% of them seen only once. The sample was PBMCs, taken on the day of the yellow fever booster vaccination. The origin of the receptors is a man aged 25-40 years who received the YFV17D yellow fever vaccine. Both conserved end residues are part of each CDR3. D genes are given only for firm matches. Clone size is stated in some rows and not others, as once, few, many or a class when expanded.

clone_size j_call v_call d_call cdr3_aa cdr3_nt
few TRBJ2-7 TRBV7-2 TRBD2 CASRPTSGRLLEQYF TGTGCCAGCAGGCCGACTAGCGGGAGGCTCCTCGAGCAGTACTTC
few TRBJ2-3 TRBV20-1 TRBD2 CSASHPTSGRPDTQYF TGCAGTGCTAGCCACCCCACGAGCGGGAGACCAGATACGCAGTATTTT
few TRBJ2-7 TRBV6-1 NA CASSIRLIPYEQYF TGTGCCAGCAGTATCCGACTGATCCCCTACGAGCAGTACTTC
NA TRBJ2-7 TRBV18 NA CASSPPAGRSSYEQYF TGTGCCAGCTCACCACCCGCAGGCCGTAGCTCCTACGAGCAGTACTTC
few TRBJ2-5 TRBV28 TRBD1 CASSLQGQAQETQYF TGTGCCAGCAGTTTACAGGGACAGGCTCAAGAGACCCAGTACTTC
few TRBJ1-1 TRBV20-1 NA CSAQKTHTEAFF TGCAGTGCTCAGAAGACGCACACTGAAGCTTTCTTT
NA TRBJ1-3 TRBV12-3/TRBV12-4 NA CASRRTASGNTIYF TGTGCCAGCAGGCGGACAGCTTCTGGAAACACCATATATTTT
few TRBJ1-2 TRBV2 NA CASSDRTGGYGYTF TGTGCCAGCAGTGACCGTACGGGGGGCTATGGCTACACCTTC
NA TRBJ2-1 TRBV20-1 NA CSAIRTPEGSYNEQFF TGCAGTGCTATCCGGACCCCGGAGGGGTCTTACAATGAGCAGTTCTTC
NA TRBJ2-1 TRBV4-1 TRBD2 CASSQASGTRLAGGRGNEQFF TGCGCCAGCAGCCAAGCTTCCGGGACAAGACTAGCGGGAGGGCGCGGGAATGAGCAGTTCTTC
NA TRBJ1-2 TRBV20-1 NA CSGETDYGYTF TGCAGTGGCGAGACAGACTATGGCTACACCTTC
NA TRBJ2-3 TRBV12-3/TRBV12-4 NA CASSWLVADTQYF TGTGCCAGCAGTTGGCTAGTTGCAGATACGCAGTATTTT
NA TRBJ1-6 TRBV20-1 NA CSARETGYNSPLHF TGCAGTGCTAGAGAGACGGGATATAATTCACCCCTCCACTTT
NA TRBJ2-5 TRBV20-1 NA CSARAVQETQYF TGCAGTGCTAGGGCGGTTCAAGAGACCCAGTACTTC
many TRBJ2-7 TRBV5-1 TRBD2 CASSLGGTSGSEEQYF TGCGCCAGCAGCTTGGGAGGGACTAGCGGTTCGGAAGAGCAGTACTTC
NA TRBJ1-1 TRBV7-3 NA CASSSDLPGATEAFF TGTGCCAGCAGCTCCGACCTGCCAGGGGCCACTGAAGCTTTCTTT
few TRBJ2-2 TRBV14 TRBD2 CASSQPLAGGTGELFF TGTGCCAGCAGCCAACCGCTAGCGGGAGGAACCGGGGAGCTGTTTTTT
NA TRBJ2-3 TRBV10-3 NA CAIAGATDTQYF TGTGCCATCGCCGGAGCGACAGATACGCAGTATTTT
NA TRBJ2-7 TRBV15 TRBD1 CATSRDPGGPYEQYF TGTGCCACCAGCAGAGATCCAGGGGGCCCATACGAGCAGTACTTC
few TRBJ2-7 TRBV3-1 TRBD1 CASRTGQGDNEQYF TGTGCCAGCAGGACAGGACAGGGGGATAACGAGCAGTACTTC
many TRBJ2-5 TRBV18 NA CATSIRAKETQYF TGTGCCACCTCAATCCGAGCTAAGGAGACCCAGTACTTC
few TRBJ1-3 TRBV29-1 NA CSGTGWPGNTIYF TGCAGCGGAACTGGGTGGCCTGGAAACACCATATATTTT
NA TRBJ1-2 TRBV4-3 NA CASSQVWGSGGYTF TGCGCCAGCAGCCAAGTGTGGGGCTCTGGTGGCTACACCTTC
many TRBJ2-1 TRBV7-2 NA CASSLGASVTYNEQFF TGTGCCAGCAGCTTAGGTGCTAGCGTCACCTACAATGAGCAGTTCTTC
few TRBJ2-1 TRBV7-6 NA CASSPPGQSYNEQFF TGTGCCAGCAGCCCCCCGGGACAAAGCTACAATGAGCAGTTCTTC
NA TRBJ2-5 TRBV11-3 TRBD1 CASSLGLLATGQQETQYF TGTGCCAGCAGCTTAGGCCTGTTGGCGACAGGGCAGCAAGAGACCCAGTACTTC
NA TRBJ2-5 TRBV15 NA CATSRAPQETQYF TGTGCCACCAGCAGAGCTCCCCAAGAGACCCAGTACTTC
NA TRBJ2-1 TRBV7-6 TRBD1 CASSPGAGTGGYNEQFF TGTGCCAGCAGCCCCGGTGCCGGGACAGGGGGTTACAATGAGCAGTTCTTC
few TRBJ2-1 TRBV28 NA CASSHQQGNEQFF TGTGCCAGCAGTCACCAACAGGGTAATGAGCAGTTCTTC
NA TRBJ2-1 TRBV20-1 NA CSVLAPSYNVQFF TGCAGTGTGCTAGCGCCATCCTACAATGTGCAGTTCTTC
NA TRBJ2-5 TRBV6-2/TRBV6-3 TRBD2 CASSSAGGMKTQYF TGTGCCAGCAGTTCAGCGGGAGGGATGAAGACCCAGTACTTC
NA TRBJ2-7 TRBV3-1 TRBD2 CASSQTSGRYEQYF TGTGCCAGCAGCCAAACTAGCGGGCGCTACGAGCAGTACTTC
NA TRBJ2-3 TRBV6-2/TRBV6-3 NA CASSIDSSRMHTQYF TGTGCCAGCAGCATAGACTCATCCAGGATGCATACGCAGTATTTT
few TRBJ2-3 TRBV5-1 TRBD2 CASSLWVAGPTDTQYF TGCGCCAGCAGCTTGTGGGTAGCGGGACCCACAGATACGCAGTATTTT
NA TRBJ2-2 TRBV19 NA CASVEGRGAGELFF TGTGCCAGTGTTGAAGGCCGAGGGGCCGGGGAGCTGTTTTTT
NA TRBJ2-7 TRBV3-1 TRBD2 CASSQDGSGSHNEQYF TGTGCCAGCAGCCAAGATGGGAGCGGGAGTCACAACGAGCAGTACTTC
few TRBJ2-1 TRBV29-1 TRBD2 CSVGFGGSSYNEQFF TGCAGCGTTGGGTTCGGGGGGAGCTCCTACAATGAGCAGTTCTTC
NA TRBJ1-4 TRBV5-4 NA CASSLGGYGTPNEKLFF TGTGCCAGCAGCTTGGGGGGCTACGGGACTCCTAATGAAAAACTGTTTTTT
NA TRBJ2-5 TRBV7-8 NA CASSYLGGVETQYF TGTGCCAGCAGCTATTTAGGAGGGGTGGAGACCCAGTACTTC
NA TRBJ2-3 TRBV15 TRBD2 CATSRARSGSATDTLYF TGTGCCACCAGCAGAGCCCGTAGCGGGAGTGCGACAGATACGCTGTATTTT
few TRBJ2-1 TRBV7-6 NA CASSLALVAGEQFF TGTGCCAGCAGCTTAGCGCTTGTGGCGGGTGAGCAGTTCTTC
few TRBJ2-1 TRBV28 NA CASSLKPFASPGEQFF TGTGCCAGCAGTTTGAAGCCTTTCGCCTCCCCGGGTGAGCAGTTCTTC
few TRBJ1-5 TRBV5-1 NA CASSFGWDSNQPQHF TGCGCCAGCAGCTTCGGTTGGGACAGCAATCAGCCCCAGCATTTT
few TRBJ2-3 TRBV25-1 NA CASSESGPKAADTQYF TGTGCCAGCAGTGAATCCGGGCCAAAAGCCGCAGATACGCAGTATTTT
few TRBJ2-5 TRBV9 NA CASSADTGLIPGTQYF TGTGCCAGCAGCGCGGATACGGGCCTCATTCCTGGGACCCAGTACTTC
NA TRBJ1-3 TRBV10-3 NA CAISELQNTIYF TGTGCCATCAGTGAACTTCAAAACACCATATATTTT
few TRBJ1-6 TRBV27 NA CASRDSASGSPLHF TGTGCCAGCAGAGATTCTGCTTCTGGATCACCCCTCCACTTT
NA TRBJ2-1 TRBV12-3/TRBV12-4 TRBD2 CASSASGNYEQFF TGTGCCAGCAGTGCAAGCGGGAACTATGAGCAGTTCTTC
few TRBJ2-2 TRBV9 TRBD2 CASSGSGSPNTGELFF TGTGCCAGCAGCGGTAGCGGGTCGCCTAACACCGGGGAGCTGTTTTTT
few TRBJ1-2 TRBV6-2/TRBV6-3 TRBD1 CASRRGTVDGYTF TGTGCCAGCAGACGGGGGACAGTCGATGGCTACACCTTC
NA TRBJ1-1 TRBV3-1 NA CASSQRLGTEAFF TGTGCCAGCAGCCAAAGGTTAGGTACCGAAGCTTTCTTT
NA TRBJ2-1 TRBV7-3 NA CASSRMGLAGYNEQFF TGTGCCAGCAGCCGGATGGGGCTAGCAGGGTACAATGAGCAGTTCTTC
NA TRBJ2-7 TRBV9 TRBD2 CASSVGGSRSYEQYF TGTGCCAGCAGCGTGGGAGGGTCCAGATCCTACGAGCAGTACTTC
NA TRBJ1-5 TRBV5-1 NA CASSLAGMGDQPQHF TGCGCCAGCAGCTTGGCTGGGATGGGCGATCAGCCCCAGCATTTT
few TRBJ1-1 TRBV28 TRBD1 CASADRDFEAFF TGTGCCAGCGCAGACAGGGACTTTGAAGCTTTCTTT
NA TRBJ2-7 TRBV4-3 TRBD2 CASSLASGGSYEQYF TGCGCCAGCAGCCTGGCTAGCGGGGGCTCCTACGAGCAGTACTTC
few TRBJ2-6 TRBV20-1 NA CSAEGGLGANVLTF TGCAGTGCCGAGGGGGGGCTGGGGGCCAACGTCCTGACTTTC
NA TRBJ2-7 TRBV29-1 NA CSVGVSRTFTYEQYF TGCAGCGTCGGAGTATCTCGGACGTTCACCTACGAGCAGTACTTC
NA TRBJ2-5 TRBV7-9 NA CASSSLTGQETQYF TGTGCCAGCAGCTCCCTGACAGGTCAAGAGACCCAGTACTTC
NA TRBJ2-4 TRBV12-3/TRBV12-4 NA CASSLIGGLAKNIQYF TGTGCCAGCAGTTTGATAGGGGGTCTAGCCAAAAACATTCAGTACTTC